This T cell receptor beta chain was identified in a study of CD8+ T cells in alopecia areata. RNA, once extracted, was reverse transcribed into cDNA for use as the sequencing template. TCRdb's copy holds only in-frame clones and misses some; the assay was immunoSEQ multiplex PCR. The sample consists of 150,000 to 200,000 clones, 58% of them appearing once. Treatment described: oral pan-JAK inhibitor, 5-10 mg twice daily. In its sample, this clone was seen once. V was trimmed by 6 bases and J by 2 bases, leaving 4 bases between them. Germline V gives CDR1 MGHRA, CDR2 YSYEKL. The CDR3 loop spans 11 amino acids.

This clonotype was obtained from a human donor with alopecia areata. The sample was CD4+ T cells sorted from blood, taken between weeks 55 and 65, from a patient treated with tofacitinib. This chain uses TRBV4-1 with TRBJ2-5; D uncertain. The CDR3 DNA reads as TGCGCCAGCAGTCAACAAGAGACCCAGTACTTC. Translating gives CASSQQETQYF.